This T cell receptor beta chain was sequenced for a study of graft-versus-host responses after intestinal transplantation. Study-wide findings and caveats: Among circulating GvH clones, peak levels were associated with early post-transplant declines in HvG clones. GvH clonotypes were identified within recipient marrow, with a subset emerging first in ileum or blood. Allograft clonal ratios (graft-versus-host to host-versus-graft) were high in patients who had graft-donor T cell macrochimerism.

A note on this clone: Antigen: not known.

Method: immunoSEQ multiplex PCR; TCRdb's copy keeps in-frame clones and lacks some. Altogether about 90,000 clones are present, about four fifths being singletons, with the ten largest covering 0.83%. Looked up from germline, CDR1 is MGHDK and CDR2 is SYGVNS. V trimming: 7 bases; J trimming: 2 bases; junction bases outside the gene matches: 6. This CDR3 is 15 amino acids long. The starting material was unstimulated CD4+ T cells sorted from spleen or lymph node cells, obtained before intestinal transplant. The rearrangement uses TRBV25-1 and TRBJ2-2; the match to TRBD1 covers 8 bases. The TCR sequence derives from a human donor who received an intestinal transplant. CDR3 bases: TGTGCCAGCAAGATAGGGACAGGAAACACCGGGGAGCTGTTTTTT. Residues: CASKIGTGNTGELFF.